The text below deals with one T cell receptor beta chain. The V gene lost 1 base and the J gene lost 4 bases, with 16 bases spanning the gap. This CDR3 has 16 amino acids. Per the germline V gene, CDR1 is LNHDA and CDR2 is SQIVND (reference sequence). Sequenced by immunoSEQ multiplex PCR; TCRdb stores in-frame clones only, minus some. The sample holds 640,000 or so clones; around 87% are singletons and the top ten take roughly 0.0094%. The data are from a study of shared T cell receptors in the human thymus. The data also belong to a second study, concerning human thymus T cells. That paper states: Surgeons resected thymus tissue during corrective heart surgery. Unrelated individuals were reported by related research to share highly overlapping thymic repertoires.

This TCR derives from a boy under three years old with a congenital heart defect. The rearrangement links TRBV19 to TRBJ1-2; possibly TRBD1 for D (5 bases). The sample was thymocytes. The CDR3 here is CASSIVILAGTYGYTF. The CDR3 DNA reads as TGTGCCAGTAGTATAGTCATATTGGCGGGGACCTATGGCTACACCTTC. Combining the CDR3 with reference TRBV19 and TRBJ1-2 gives the whole variable domain DGGITQSPKYLFRKEGQNVTLSCEQNLNHDAMYWYRQDPGQGLRLIYYSQIVNDFQKGDIAEGYSVSREKKESFPLTVTSAQKNPTAFYLCASSIVILAGTYGYTFGSGTRLTVV.